This T cell receptor beta chain was identified in a study of T cell changes during pregnancy in multiple sclerosis. Germline V gene data show CDR1 as LNHDA and CDR2 as SQIVND (reference sequence). J gave up 4 bases and V 9 bases, and 13 bases lay outside the gene matches. The CDR3 extends over 16 amino acids. The data were produced by immunoSEQ multiplex PCR, yet TCRdb's version contains in-frame clones alone and is incomplete. Among roughly 51,000 clones, about 90% were seen once, and the ten largest hold approximately 0.15%. This TCR was recovered from a female donor in good health, enrolled as a control in a pregnancy study. V gene TRBV19 combines with J gene TRBJ1-5, with 9 nucleotides matching TRBD1. The material sequenced was CD4+ T cells from peripheral blood mononuclear cells, taken after pregnancy. CDR3 loop: CASRSRDRVGNQPQHF. The CDR3 coding sequence is TGTGCCAGCCGAAGCCGGGACAGGGTTGGGAATCAGCCCCAGCATTTT.